A selection of T cell receptor beta chains follows, all from one sample in a study of cytomegalovirus exposure and HLA in healthy donors. Assay: immunoSEQ multiplex PCR; the TCRdb copy retains only in-frame clones and omits some. This sample has roughly 100,000 clones, with around 77% found just once. Sequencing was done on a sample of PBMCs. These receptors were taken from a woman aged 40 to 55 in good health and CMV-seropositive. The CDR3 runs from the conserved cysteine through the conserved F or W. The D gene is left open where the match is weak. Part of the rows lack a size; the others show once, few, many or a class for expanded clones.

size | D | J | V | DNA | CDR3
. | TRBD1 | TRBJ1-1 | TRBV7-9 | TGTGCCAGCAGCTTACAGGGGGCGACGACTGAAGCTTTCTTT | CASSLQGATTEAFF
. | . | TRBJ1-3 | TRBV28 | TGTGCCAGCAGTTTTCGTTCCAGGGGACACTCTGGAAACACCATATATTTT | CASSFRSRGHSGNTIYF
few | . | TRBJ2-2 | TRBV18 | TGTGCCAGCTCACCACCAGGGGACACCGGGGAGCTGTTTTTT | CASSPPGDTGELFF
. | TRBD1 | TRBJ2-6 | TRBV18 | TGTGCCAGCTCACCCTTGGACAGGGGGCCTGGGGCCAACGTCCTGACTTTC | CASSPLDRGPGANVLTF
. | . | TRBJ2-7 | TRBV27 | TGTGCCAGCAGTTTATCATCACCGGGGGAGCAGTACTTC | CASSLSSPGEQYF
. | TRBD1 | TRBJ2-7 | TRBV2 | TGTGCCAGCAATAGACAGGGGCAGGGTTACGAGCAGTACTTC | CASNRQGQGYEQYF
. | TRBD1 | TRBJ1-2 | TRBV6-5 | TGTGCCAGCAGACACAGGGGAGGCGGCTATGGCTACACCTTC | CASRHRGGGYGYTF
. | . | TRBJ1-1 | TRBV27 | TGTGCCAGCAGCTTCCGGGGGGGCACTGAAGCTTTCTTT | CASSFRGGTEAFF
few | TRBD1 | TRBJ2-1 | TRBV7-3 | TGTGCCAGCAGCGGTATCACAGGGGGCTCCTACAATGAGCAGTTCTTC | CASSGITGGSYNEQFF
. | . | TRBJ2-1 | TRBV4-1 | TGCGCCAGCAGCCAAGCTTATAACTACAATGAGCAGTTCTTC | CASSQAYNYNEQFF
. | . | TRBJ2-7 | TRBV11-3 | TGTGCCAGCAGCTTAGTCGAAGGGAGGAACTACGAGCAGTACTTC | CASSLVEGRNYEQYF
once | TRBD1 | TRBJ2-7 | TRBV6-5 | TGTGCCAGCAGTTACCCAGGGGGTTACGAGCAGTACTTC | CASSYPGGYEQYF
. | . | TRBJ2-2 | TRBV7-6 | TGTGCCAGCAGCTTAGGCAGGGATGTGAGCGGGGAGCTGTTTTTT | CASSLGRDVSGELFF
. | TRBD1 | TRBJ1-2 | TRBV27 | TGTGCCAGCAGTCCGGACAGGGCCTGGGGCTACACCTTC | CASSPDRAWGYTF
. | . | TRBJ1-5 | TRBV27 | TGTGCCAGCAGCCCAGGACTGTACAATCAGCCCCAGCATTTT | CASSPGLYNQPQHF
. | TRBD1 | TRBJ1-2 | TRBV2 | TGTGCCAGCGGCACCAGGGGGGCGGGCGGCTACACCTTC | CASGTRGAGGYTF
. | TRBD1 | TRBJ1-5 | TRBV11-2 | TGTGCCAGCAGCTTAGGGCAGGGGGCGCGCGATCAGCCCCAGCATTTT | CASSLGQGARDQPQHF
. | . | TRBJ1-5 | TRBV5-1 | TGCGCCAGCAGTGAGGGAACCAGCAATCAGCCCCAGCATTTT | CASSEGTSNQPQHF
. | TRBD2 | TRBJ2-5 | TRBV28 | TGTGCCAGCAGTTGGGGAGGGCAGCAAGAGACCCAGTACTTC | CASSWGGQQETQYF
few | . | TRBJ2-3 | TRBV11-3 | TGTGCCAGCAGCTTAGTCGAGCGGGCTACCACAGATACGCAGTATTTT | CASSLVERATTDTQYF
. | . | TRBJ1-3 | TRBV5-5 | TGTGCCAGCAGCTTATTACAGGGTTATCGAGACACCATATATTTT | CASSLLQGYRDTIYF
. | . | TRBJ1-5 | TRBV7-2 | TGTGCCAGCAGCTTAAGCGGGGGCTATCAGCCCCAGCATTTT | CASSLSGGYQPQHF
. | . | TRBJ2-1 | TRBV5-1 | TGCGCCAGCAGCTTGGGGGTAGCAGGGGGGAGCAGTGAGCAGTTCTTC | CASSLGVAGGSSEQFF
. | TRBD1 | TRBJ2-2 | TRBV5-1 | TGCGCCAGCAGCCGCGGACAGGCGGACGGGGAGCTGTTTTTT | CASSRGQADGELFF
. | TRBD1 | TRBJ1-5 | TRBV28 | TGTGTCAGCAGTTTCCGGGACAGCCGCAATCAGCCCCAGCATTTT | CVSSFRDSRNQPQHF
. | . | TRBJ1-1 | TRBV12-2 | TGTGCAAGTCGCTTAGGGACAGCGAACACTGAAGCTTTCTTT | CASRLGTANTEAFF
. | . | TRBJ2-1 | TRBV5-6 | TGTGCCAGCAGCTTATCGGTGCTCAATGAGCAGTTCTTC | CASSLSVLNEQFF
. | . | TRBJ2-3 | TRBV19 | TGTGCCAGTAGTTCCCGCAGGGTCTCATTCACAGATACGCAGTATTTT | CASSSRRVSFTDTQYF
. | TRBD1 | TRBJ2-3 | TRBV11-3 | TGTGCCAGCAGCATTACCACGGGACAGGGGCCCGATACGCAGTATTTT | CASSITTGQGPDTQYF
. | TRBD1 | TRBJ1-5 | TRBV5-1 | TGCGCCAGCAGCTTCACCCCGACAGGGGGCCAGCCCCAGCATTTT | CASSFTPTGGQPQHF
. | . | TRBJ1-6 | TRBV29-1 | TGCAGCGCGGGTGCCAGGGCAGGATCACCCCTCCACTTT | CSAGARAGSPLHF
. | . | TRBJ2-3 | TRBV4-2 | TGTGCCAGCAGCCAGAGGGGGGGTCAGAGCACAGATACGCAGTATTTT | CASSQRGGQSTDTQYF
. | TRBD1 | TRBJ1-2 | TRBV7-9 | TGTGCCAGCAGCTTAATTCCGGGACAGGGGTACCAGGATGCAGTGTACACCTTC | CASSLIPGQGYQDAVYTF
. | TRBD2 | TRBJ2-1 | TRBV7-9 | TGTGCCAGCAGCGGGCCCCGACTAGCGGGGGGGCTTGAGCAGTTCTTC | CASSGPRLAGGLEQFF
. | . | TRBJ2-3 | TRBV9 | TGTGCCAGCAGCGTATTGAGTTCACCTAGCACAGATACGCAGTATTTT | CASSVLSSPSTDTQYF
. | . | TRBJ2-5 | TRBV7-9 | TGTTCCAGCAGCCTCCAGCAAGAGACCCAGTACTTC | CSSSLQQETQYF
. | TRBD2 | TRBJ2-7 | TRBV7-9 | TGTGCCAGCAGCGCGGGGACTAGCGGGGCCTACGAGCAGTACTTC | CASSAGTSGAYEQYF
. | TRBD2 | TRBJ2-5 | TRBV27 | TGTGCCAGCAGTTTATCGATAAAGGGACTCCGCGGGGGGACCCAGTACTTC | CASSLSIKGLRGGTQYF
. | . | TRBJ1-1 | TRBV10-1 | TGCGCCAGCAGTGACCCTGGCCACACTGAAGCTTTCTTT | CASSDPGHTEAFF
. | TRBD1 | TRBJ1-5 | TRBV28 | TGTGCCAGCAGTTCCTCAACAGGGGGCGCAGCGTATCAGCCCCAGCATTTT | CASSSSTGGAAYQPQHF
. | . | TRBJ2-7 | TRBV4-3 | TGCGCCAGCAGCCAAGATCGGGGGTTCTACGAGCAGTACTTC | CASSQDRGFYEQYF
. | . | TRBJ2-1 | TRBV19 | TGTGCCAGTAGTATTGGACAGTACAATGAGCAGTTCTTC | CASSIGQYNEQFF
. | . | TRBJ2-7 | TRBV21-1 | TGTGCCAGCAGCCGATACGGGACAGGAACCTACGAGCAGTACTTC | CASSRYGTGTYEQYF
. | . | TRBJ1-2 | TRBV4-2 | TGTGCCAGCAGCCAAGATGGGAGAGTAGACACCTTC | CASSQDGRVDTF
. | TRBD2 | TRBJ2-7 | TRBV15 | TGTGCCACCAGCAGAGTAAAAAGGACTAGCGCATACGAGCAGTACTTC | CATSRVKRTSAYEQYF
. | . | TRBJ2-7 | TRBV7-9 | TGTGCCAGCAGCTTAGGCACTTGGGACATCCAAGAGCAGTACTTC | CASSLGTWDIQEQYF
. | . | TRBJ2-7 | TRBV11-2 | TGTGCCACCGCACTGGGAGAGAGAACCTACGAGCAGTACTTC | CATALGERTYEQYF
. | TRBD2 | TRBJ2-3 | TRBV27 | TGTGCCAGCAGTCTCCTCTCCGCGACTAGCCGCCAGCGGGCTAGCACGGATACGCAGTATTTT | CASSLLSATSRQRASTDTQYF
. | . | TRBJ1-1 | TRBV7-3 | TGTGCCAGCAGCTTACAGGGGAACACTGAAGCTTTCTTT | CASSLQGNTEAFF
. | . | TRBJ1-1 | TRBV7-2 | TGTGCCAGCAGCCCTGGACAGCTAAAAAACACTGAAGCTTTCTTT | CASSPGQLKNTEAFF
few | . | TRBJ2-6 | TRBV27 | TGTGCCAGCATGACAGGCCTTAGCTCTGGGGCCAACGTCCTGACTTTC | CASMTGLSSGANVLTF
. | . | TRBJ1-2 | TRBV5-4 | TGTGCCAGCAGCTCCCGTAACTATGGCTACACCTTC | CASSSRNYGYTF